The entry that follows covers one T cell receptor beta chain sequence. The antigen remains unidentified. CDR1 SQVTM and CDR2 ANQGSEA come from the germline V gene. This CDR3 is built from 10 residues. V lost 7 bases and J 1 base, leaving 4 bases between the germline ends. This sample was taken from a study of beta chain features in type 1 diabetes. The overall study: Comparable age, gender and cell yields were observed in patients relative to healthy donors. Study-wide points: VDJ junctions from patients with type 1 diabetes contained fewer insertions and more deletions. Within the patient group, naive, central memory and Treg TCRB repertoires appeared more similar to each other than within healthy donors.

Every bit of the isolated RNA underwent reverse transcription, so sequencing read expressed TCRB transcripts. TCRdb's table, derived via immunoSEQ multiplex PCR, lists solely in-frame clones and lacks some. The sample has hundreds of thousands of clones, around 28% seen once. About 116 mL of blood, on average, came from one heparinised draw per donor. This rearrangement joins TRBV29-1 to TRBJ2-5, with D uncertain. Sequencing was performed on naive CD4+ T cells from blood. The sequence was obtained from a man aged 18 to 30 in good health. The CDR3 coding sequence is TGCAGCGGCGCCCAAGAGACCCAGTACTTC. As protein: CSGAQETQYF. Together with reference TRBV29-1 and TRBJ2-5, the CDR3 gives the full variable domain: SAVISQKPSRDICQRGTSLTIQCQVDSQVTMMFWYRQQPGQSLTLIATANQGSEATYESGFVIDKFPISRPNLTFSTLTVSNMSPEDSSIYLCSGAQETQYFGPGTRLLVL.